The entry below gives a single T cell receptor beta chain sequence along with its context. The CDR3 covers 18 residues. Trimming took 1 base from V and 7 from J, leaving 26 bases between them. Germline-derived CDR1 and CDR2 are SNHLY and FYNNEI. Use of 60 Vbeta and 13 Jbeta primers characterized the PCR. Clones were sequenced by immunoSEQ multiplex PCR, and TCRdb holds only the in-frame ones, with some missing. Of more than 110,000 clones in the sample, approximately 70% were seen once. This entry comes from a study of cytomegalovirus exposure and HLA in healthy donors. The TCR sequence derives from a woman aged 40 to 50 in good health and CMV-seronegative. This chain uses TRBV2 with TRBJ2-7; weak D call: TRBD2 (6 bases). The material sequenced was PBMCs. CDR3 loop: CASSEGPQRAGTRGEQYF. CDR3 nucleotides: TGTGCCAGCAGTGAAGGCCCGCAAAGGGCAGGGACCCGGGGGGAGCAGTACTTC. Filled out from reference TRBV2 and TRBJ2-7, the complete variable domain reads EPEVTQTPSHQVTQMGQEVILRCVPISNHLYFYWYRQILGQKVEFLVSFYNNEISEKSEIFDDQFSVERPDGSNFTLKIRSTKLEDSAMYFCASSEGPQRAGTRGEQYFGPGTRLTVT.